The rows below give T cell receptor beta chains drawn from one sample of a study of STAT3 mutations in large granular lymphocyte leukemia. Data came from immunoSEQ multiplex PCR; TCRdb stores just in-frame clones and leaves some out. This sample has 4,700 or so clones, with around 50% found just once. Sequencing was performed on peripheral blood mononuclear cells. The receptors shown here come from a male patient in his fifties or sixties with T-cell large granular lymphocyte leukemia. Some clones in this sample may be carry-over from other donors' samples. CDR3s include the opening cysteine and the closing phenylalanine or tryptophan. D genes are given only for firm matches. Clone size, where shown, is once, few, many, or a class for clones that have expanded.

D gene: .
V gene: TRBV30
clone size: .
J gene: TRBJ2-5
CDR3 DNA: TGTGCCTGGAGCACCTTGCAGCGGACCCAGTACTTC
CDR3 protein: CAWSTLQRTQYF

D gene: .
V gene: TRBV28
clone size: .
J gene: TRBJ1-1
CDR3 DNA: TGTGCCAGCAGTTTTAGAAGGAACACTGAAGCTTTCTTT
CDR3 protein: CASSFRRNTEAFF

D gene: .
V gene: TRBV11-2
clone size: .
J gene: TRBJ2-1
CDR3 DNA: TGTGCCAGCCCCGCGAACGGTGGTGAGCAGTTCTTC
CDR3 protein: CASPANGGEQFF

D gene: .
V gene: TRBV5-6
clone size: .
J gene: TRBJ1-2
CDR3 DNA: TGTGCCAGCAGCTTGGGCCGCAGGGGAGGCGGCTACACCTTC
CDR3 protein: CASSLGRRGGGYTF

D gene: .
V gene: TRBV19
clone size: .
J gene: TRBJ1-5
CDR3 DNA: TGTGCCAGTAGTGTCCAGGGGAGCAATCAGCCCCAGCATTTT
CDR3 protein: CASSVQGSNQPQHF

D gene: .
V gene: TRBV18
clone size: .
J gene: TRBJ1-3
CDR3 DNA: TGTGCCAGCTCACCAAAGAGTTCTGGAAACACCATATATTTT
CDR3 protein: CASSPKSSGNTIYF

D gene: .
V gene: TRBV10-2
clone size: .
J gene: TRBJ2-1
CDR3 DNA: TGCGCCAGCAGTGTGTCCCGAGAGCAGTTCTTC
CDR3 protein: CASSVSREQFF

D gene: TRBD1
V gene: TRBV30
clone size: .
J gene: TRBJ1-2
CDR3 DNA: TGTGCCTGCTCCGGCAGGGGGCACGGCTACACCTTC
CDR3 protein: CACSGRGHGYTF

D gene: TRBD2
V gene: TRBV19
clone size: .
J gene: TRBJ2-7
CDR3 DNA: TGTGCCAGTAGCCCCGGACTAGCGGGAACCTACGAGCAGTACTTC
CDR3 protein: CASSPGLAGTYEQYF

D gene: TRBD1
V gene: TRBV18
clone size: .
J gene: TRBJ2-1
CDR3 DNA: TGTGCCAGCTCACCACAGACAGGGGGTGAGCAGTTCTTC
CDR3 protein: CASSPQTGGEQFF

D gene: .
V gene: TRBV4-1
clone size: few
J gene: TRBJ2-1
CDR3 DNA: TGCGCCAGCAGCCAAGTACGGGGGCCCTTCTACAATGAGCAGTTCTTC
CDR3 protein: CASSQVRGPFYNEQFF

D gene: .
V gene: TRBV4-3
clone size: .
J gene: TRBJ1-2
CDR3 DNA: TGCGCCAGCAGCCGGGGGACTGTCGGCTACACCTTC
CDR3 protein: CASSRGTVGYTF

D gene: .
V gene: TRBV5-5
clone size: .
J gene: TRBJ2-7
CDR3 DNA: TGTGCCAGCAGCACAAAGCGGGTTGCCTACGAGCAGTACTTC
CDR3 protein: CASSTKRVAYEQYF

D gene: .
V gene: TRBV5-1
clone size: .
J gene: TRBJ1-5
CDR3 DNA: TGCGCCAGCAGCTCCGGGGCTAATCAGCCCCAGCATTTT
CDR3 protein: CASSSGANQPQHF

D gene: .
V gene: TRBV5-1
clone size: .
J gene: TRBJ1-2
CDR3 DNA: TGCGCCAGCAGCTTGGACTCGCCAGATTTTTATGGCTACACCTTC
CDR3 protein: CASSLDSPDFYGYTF

D gene: TRBD1
V gene: TRBV5-6
clone size: .
J gene: TRBJ2-7
CDR3 DNA: TGTGCCAGCAGCGGACAGGAATACGAGCAGTACTTC
CDR3 protein: CASSGQEYEQYF

D gene: .
V gene: TRBV27
clone size: few
J gene: TRBJ1-4
CDR3 DNA: TGTGCCAGCAGTTTTGGGGGTGCGACTAATGAAAAACTGTTTTTT
CDR3 protein: CASSFGGATNEKLFF

D gene: .
V gene: TRBV6-5
clone size: few
J gene: TRBJ2-7
CDR3 DNA: TGTGCCAGCAGTTCACTTACTAGCAAGGGCGAGCAGTACTTC
CDR3 protein: CASSSLTSKGEQYF

D gene: .
V gene: TRBV18
clone size: .
J gene: TRBJ1-5
CDR3 DNA: TGTGCCAGCTCACCAGCTGGGGACCAGCCCCAGCATTTT
CDR3 protein: CASSPAGDQPQHF

D gene: .
V gene: TRBV5-1
clone size: .
J gene: TRBJ1-2
CDR3 DNA: TGCGCCAGCCTCATCACGGTTCGGGAGGGGGACTATGGCTACACCTTC
CDR3 protein: CASLITVREGDYGYTF

D gene: .
V gene: TRBV29-1
clone size: .
J gene: TRBJ1-1
CDR3 DNA: TGCAGCGTTTTACCAGGGCGGGGAACTGAAGCTTTCTTT
CDR3 protein: CSVLPGRGTEAFF

D gene: .
V gene: TRBV5-1
clone size: few
J gene: TRBJ2-7
CDR3 DNA: TGCGCCAGCAGCCCGACCGACACCTACGAGCAGTACTTC
CDR3 protein: CASSPTDTYEQYF

D gene: TRBD1
V gene: TRBV7-9
clone size: .
J gene: TRBJ1-1
CDR3 DNA: TGTGCCACAGGGGGCCCTGAAGCTTTCTTT
CDR3 protein: CATGGPEAFF

D gene: .
V gene: TRBV20-1
clone size: .
J gene: TRBJ2-7
CDR3 DNA: TGCAGTGCTAGAGAATTGGGAGCGGAGTACTTC
CDR3 protein: CSARELGAEYF

D gene: .
V gene: TRBV30
clone size: .
J gene: TRBJ1-4
CDR3 DNA: TGTGCCTGGAGTCCGGACCACGTCGAACTGTTTTTT
CDR3 protein: CAWSPDHVELFF

D gene: TRBD1
V gene: TRBV7-9
clone size: .
J gene: TRBJ1-2
CDR3 DNA: TGTGCCAGCAGCCCTGGACAGGGATCCACCTTC
CDR3 protein: CASSPGQGSTF

D gene: .
V gene: TRBV6-1
clone size: .
J gene: TRBJ2-7
CDR3 DNA: TGTGCCAGCAGTTCAGGAGTGCTAGACTCCTACGAGCAGTACTTC
CDR3 protein: CASSSGVLDSYEQYF

D gene: .
V gene: TRBV11-1
clone size: once
J gene: TRBJ2-6
CDR3 DNA: TGTGCCAGCAGCTTAACCAGAGACCCTTTCTCTGGGGCCAACGTCCTGACTTTC
CDR3 protein: CASSLTRDPFSGANVLTF

D gene: .
V gene: TRBV5-1
clone size: .
J gene: TRBJ1-2
CDR3 DNA: TGCGCCAGCAGCCTGGCGACTAACTATGGCTACACCTTC
CDR3 protein: CASSLATNYGYTF

D gene: TRBD2
V gene: TRBV5-1
clone size: .
J gene: TRBJ2-7
CDR3 DNA: TGCGCCAGCAGCTTGGGCGGGGGAGCCTCCTACGAGCAGTACTTC
CDR3 protein: CASSLGGGASYEQYF

D gene: TRBD1
V gene: TRBV29-1
clone size: .
J gene: TRBJ1-1
CDR3 DNA: TGCAGCGTTCACGGGACAGGGCAAATAGGCACTGAAGCTTTCTTT
CDR3 protein: CSVHGTGQIGTEAFF

D gene: .
V gene: TRBV5-4
clone size: .
J gene: TRBJ2-7
CDR3 DNA: TGTGCCAGCAGCTTGGTCGCCGACTCCTACGAGCAGTACTTC
CDR3 protein: CASSLVADSYEQYF

D gene: .
V gene: TRBV7-9
clone size: once
J gene: TRBJ1-5
CDR3 DNA: TGTGCCAGCAGCTCGGACGGATCGGGGGGTCAGCCCCAGCATTTT
CDR3 protein: CASSSDGSGGQPQHF

D gene: .
V gene: TRBV7-9
clone size: .
J gene: TRBJ2-1
CDR3 DNA: TGTGCCAGCAGCGCCGACAGCTCCTACAATGAGCAGTTCTTC
CDR3 protein: CASSADSSYNEQFF

D gene: TRBD1
V gene: TRBV18
clone size: few
J gene: TRBJ2-6
CDR3 DNA: TGTGCCAGCTCAGGGACAGGGGCTCGCTCTGGGGCCAACGTCCTGACTTTC
CDR3 protein: CASSGTGARSGANVLTF

D gene: TRBD1
V gene: TRBV29-1
clone size: .
J gene: TRBJ2-7
CDR3 DNA: TGCAGCGTTGAACCGACAGGGGCCGGGACCAAACCTTACGAGCAGTACTTC
CDR3 protein: CSVEPTGAGTKPYEQYF

D gene: .
V gene: TRBV27
clone size: few
J gene: TRBJ1-2
CDR3 DNA: TGTGCCAGCAGTTTAGGGGAATCTTCTGGCTACACCTTC
CDR3 protein: CASSLGESSGYTF

D gene: .
V gene: TRBV13
clone size: few
J gene: TRBJ2-1
CDR3 DNA: TGTGCCAGCAGCTCCCGGACTCGTAACTACAATGAGCAGTTCTTC
CDR3 protein: CASSSRTRNYNEQFF

D gene: TRBD2
V gene: TRBV27
clone size: .
J gene: TRBJ2-5
CDR3 DNA: TGTGCCAGCAGTTTATCTGTGGGAGGGGACGAGACCCAGTACTTC
CDR3 protein: CASSLSVGGDETQYF

D gene: .
V gene: TRBV4-1
clone size: .
J gene: TRBJ1-2
CDR3 DNA: TGCGCCAGCAGCCAAGAGGGTCTACCCCGGGCCTATGGCTACACCTTC
CDR3 protein: CASSQEGLPRAYGYTF

D gene: TRBD1
V gene: TRBV7-9
clone size: few
J gene: TRBJ1-2
CDR3 DNA: TGTGCCAGCAGCTTAGGACAGGGTAATGGCTACACCTTC
CDR3 protein: CASSLGQGNGYTF

D gene: TRBD1
V gene: TRBV12-5
clone size: .
J gene: TRBJ1-2
CDR3 DNA: TGTGCTAGTGGTCACCCTGACAGGGGGAATGGCTACACCTTC
CDR3 protein: CASGHPDRGNGYTF

D gene: TRBD2
V gene: TRBV10-1
clone size: .
J gene: TRBJ2-1
CDR3 DNA: TGCGCCAGCATGGGGGGACTAGTGATAAGCTCCTACAATGAGCAGTTCTTC
CDR3 protein: CASMGGLVISSYNEQFF

D gene: .
V gene: TRBV6-5
clone size: once
J gene: TRBJ2-7
CDR3 DNA: TGTGCCAGCAGTTCGGAGTACGAGCAGTACTTC
CDR3 protein: CASSSEYEQYF

D gene: TRBD1
V gene: TRBV27
clone size: .
J gene: TRBJ2-7
CDR3 DNA: TGTGCCAGCAGTTTCGGGACAGGTCTCTACGAGCAGTACTTC
CDR3 protein: CASSFGTGLYEQYF

D gene: .
V gene: TRBV5-1
clone size: once
J gene: TRBJ2-2
CDR3 DNA: TGCGCCAGCAGCTTGAGAGGACAGTACACCGGGGAGCTGTTTTTT
CDR3 protein: CASSLRGQYTGELFF

D gene: .
V gene: TRBV12-5
clone size: .
J gene: TRBJ2-7
CDR3 DNA: TGTGCTAGTGGTTCAAAACGGTCTGTCTACGAGCAGTACTTC
CDR3 protein: CASGSKRSVYEQYF

D gene: .
V gene: TRBV18
clone size: .
J gene: TRBJ2-7
CDR3 DNA: TGTGCCAGCTCACCACGGACAGCGTCTTTTTACGAGCAGTACTTC
CDR3 protein: CASSPRTASFYEQYF

D gene: TRBD1
V gene: TRBV29-1
clone size: .
J gene: TRBJ2-7
CDR3 DNA: TGCAGCGTTGAAGCCCAGACAGGGGTACGCGAGCAGTACTTC
CDR3 protein: CSVEAQTGVREQYF

D gene: TRBD2
V gene: TRBV7-9
clone size: .
J gene: TRBJ2-5
CDR3 DNA: TGTGCCAGCAGCACGGGACTAGCGCTCGAGACCCAGTACTTC
CDR3 protein: CASSTGLALETQYF

D gene: TRBD2
V gene: TRBV7-8
clone size: once
J gene: TRBJ2-7
CDR3 DNA: TGTGCCAGCAGCCCGGGACTAGCGGGAGGGCCCTTCTCCTACGAGCAGTACTTC
CDR3 protein: CASSPGLAGGPFSYEQYF

D gene: .
V gene: TRBV7-9
clone size: .
J gene: TRBJ1-1
CDR3 DNA: TGTGCCAGCAGCTCCTCGGGCGGCCAGAACACTGAAGCTTTCTTT
CDR3 protein: CASSSSGGQNTEAFF

D gene: TRBD2
V gene: TRBV28
clone size: .
J gene: TRBJ2-7
CDR3 DNA: TGTGCCACTAACCCGGGGACTAGCGGGCGCTACGAGCAGTACTTC
CDR3 protein: CATNPGTSGRYEQYF

D gene: .
V gene: TRBV5-6
clone size: few
J gene: TRBJ2-2
CDR3 DNA: TGTGCCAGCAGCTACGGGGGGCCCGGGGAGCTGTTTTTT
CDR3 protein: CASSYGGPGELFF

D gene: .
V gene: TRBV13
clone size: .
J gene: TRBJ1-1
CDR3 DNA: TGTGCCAGCAGCTTAGAGGGTACGGGCACCAACACTGAAGCTTTCTTT
CDR3 protein: CASSLEGTGTNTEAFF

D gene: .
V gene: TRBV7-9
clone size: .
J gene: TRBJ1-2
CDR3 DNA: TGTGCCAGCAGCTTAGAACAGGAGGCGGGAGGCTACACCTTC
CDR3 protein: CASSLEQEAGGYTF

D gene: .
V gene: TRBV7-9
clone size: few
J gene: TRBJ2-7
CDR3 DNA: TGTGCCAGCAGCCCCTCGGCGGGATCCTACGAGCAGTACTTC
CDR3 protein: CASSPSAGSYEQYF

D gene: TRBD2
V gene: TRBV6-5
clone size: .
J gene: TRBJ2-7
CDR3 DNA: TGTGCCAGCAGTCGAAGCGGGAGCGGCGAGCAGTACTTC
CDR3 protein: CASSRSGSGEQYF

D gene: .
V gene: TRBV4-3
clone size: .
J gene: TRBJ1-5
CDR3 DNA: TGCGCCAGCAGCCAGGGTTTGGAGGGAGGTCAGCCCCAGCATTTT
CDR3 protein: CASSQGLEGGQPQHF

D gene: TRBD1
V gene: TRBV4-1
clone size: few
J gene: TRBJ2-5
CDR3 DNA: TGCGCCAGCAGCTCCCGGACAGGGGAAGAGACCCAGTACTTC
CDR3 protein: CASSSRTGEETQYF